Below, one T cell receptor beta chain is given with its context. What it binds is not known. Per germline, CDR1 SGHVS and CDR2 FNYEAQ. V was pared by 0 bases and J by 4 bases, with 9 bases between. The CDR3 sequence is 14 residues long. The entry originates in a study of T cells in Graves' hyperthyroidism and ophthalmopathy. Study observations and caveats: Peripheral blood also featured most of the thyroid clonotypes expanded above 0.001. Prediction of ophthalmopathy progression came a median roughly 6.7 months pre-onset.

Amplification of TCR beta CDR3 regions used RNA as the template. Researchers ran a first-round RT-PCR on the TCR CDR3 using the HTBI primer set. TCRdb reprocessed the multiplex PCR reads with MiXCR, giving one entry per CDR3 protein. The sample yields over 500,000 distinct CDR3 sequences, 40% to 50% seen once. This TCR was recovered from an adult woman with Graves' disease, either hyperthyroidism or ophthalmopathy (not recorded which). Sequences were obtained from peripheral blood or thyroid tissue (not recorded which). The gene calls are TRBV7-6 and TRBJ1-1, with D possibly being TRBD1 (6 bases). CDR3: CASSLAAGVTEAFF. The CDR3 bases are TGTGCCAGCAGCTTAGCGGCAGGGGTCACTGAAGCTTTCTTT.